What follows are 14 T cell receptor beta chains derived from one specimen sequenced in a study of shared clonotypes between healthy human individuals. Profiling relied on immunoSEQ multiplex PCR, and the TCRdb table lists in-frame clones only, not all of them. Here the sample spans 2 million to 3 million clones, roughly 93% being singletons. Material for sequencing was naive CD4+ T cells from PBMCs. The sample's subset: CD45RA+ positively selected. These receptors all come from a young man in good health. Some clones in this sample may be carry-over from other donors' samples.

Worth noting for this clone: The sample carries other DNA sequences with the same CDR3. This rearrangement joins TRBV4-1 to TRBJ2-1; the D is unclear. Germline-derived CDR1 and CDR2 are MGHRA and YSYEKL. The CDR3 totals 16 residues. V lost 0 bases and J 4 bases, leaving 13 bases between the germline ends. CDR3 bases: TGCGCCAGCAGCCAAGATCGAAGTAGGGAATACAATGAGCAGTTCTTC. Translated, it gives CASSQDRSREYNEQFF.

The gene calls are TRBV7-8 and TRBJ2-1, with unresolved D. From germline, CDR1 is SGHVS and CDR2 FQNEAQ. This CDR3 is built from 15 residues. V was shortened by 2 bases and J by 2 bases, with 10 bases between the two germline ends. The DNA for the CDR3 is TGTGCCAGCAGCTTACAAGGGATGACCTACAATGAGCAGTTCTTC. Translated, it gives CASSLQGMTYNEQFF.

This clone was counted a single time. The chain uses TRBV7-2 and TRBJ2-1, with 8 nucleotides matching TRBD1. The CDR3 runs 16 residues. Germline CDR1 SGHTA, CDR2 FQGNSA. With 1 base clipped from V and 5 bases from J, the junction kept 7 bases outside the gene matches. CDR3 nucleotide sequence: TGTGCCAGCAGCTTAGTGCGGACAGGGAGCGACAATGAGCAGTTCTTC. Translated, it gives CASSLVRTGSDNEQFF.

This clone was observed a handful of times. At the DNA level, this CDR3 is encoded by other sequences in the same sample as well. J is TRBJ1-1 and V is TRBV18, with a tentative D call TRBD1 (6 bases). This CDR3 has 13 amino acids. The ends were cut back, 4 bases at V and 3 bases at J, with 9 bases in the middle. Germline CDR1 reads KGHSH; CDR2 reads LQKENI. CDR3 DNA sequence: TGTGCCAGCTCACAAGGGGGGGACACTGAAGCTTTCTTT. As protein: CASSQGGDTEAFF.

This sequence joins TRBV28 and TRBJ1-4; no definite D call. Germline loops: CDR1 MDHEN, CDR2 SYDVKM. The CDR3 consists of 13 residues. V lost 4 bases to trimming and J lost 8 bases, with 11 bases between them. The CDR3 bases are TGTGCCAGCAGTTCCCCCCCTGGAGAAAAACTGTTTTTT. This translates into CASSSPPGEKLFF.

The chain combines TRBV28 with TRBJ2-3, with 12 bases matching TRBD2. V shed 6 bases and J 8 bases; nucleotides not matched to a gene: 3. CDR3 length: 13 residues. From germline, CDR1 is MDHEN and CDR2 SYDVKM. As DNA, the CDR3 is TGTGCCAGCAGACAGGGACTAGCGGGTACGCAGTATTTT. Translation: CASRQGLAGTQYF.

The chain recombines TRBV21-1 with TRBJ1-1; the listed D gene, TRBD1, was not tested against the DNA. TRBV21-1 is flagged as a pseudogene. There are 15 residues in the CDR3. In nucleotides, the CDR3 is TGTGCCAGCAGCGCCTCTGACAGACGGAACACTGAAGCTTTCTTT. It translates to CASSASDRRNTEAFF.

V usage is TRBV5-5 and J usage is TRBJ1-2; D is perhaps TRBD1 (5 bases). The CDR3 is 15 amino acids. Germline V gene data show CDR1 as SGHKS and CDR2 as YYEKEE (reference sequence). V lost 0 bases and J 2 bases, leaving 11 bases between the germline ends. As DNA, the CDR3 is TGTGCCAGCAGCTTGGGAGGACGGGGGAACTATGGCTACACCTTC. Translation gives CASSLGGRGNYGYTF.

The CDR3 nucleotides are TGCGCCAGCAGCCAAGAAGGCGGGACTAGCGGCCGGCAGTACTTC. The encoded protein is CASSQEGGTSGRQYF. The gene calls are TRBV4-1 and TRBJ2-7; 11 bases line up with TRBD2. CDR3 length: 15 residues. Germline V gene sequence: CDR1 MGHRA, CDR2 YSYEKL. Trimming at V came to 0 bases and at J to 9 bases, leaving 7 bases not matched to a gene.

The J gene is TRBJ2-7, the V gene TRBV28; 7 bases line up with TRBD2. V shed 6 bases, J shed 3 bases, and the junction held 2 bases outside the gene matches. The CDR3 covers 12 residues. Germline CDR1 and CDR2: MDHEN and SYDVKM. The CDR3 DNA reads as TGTGCCAGCAGGAGGACTAGCTACGAGCAGTACTTC. As protein: CASRRTSYEQYF.

The J gene is TRBJ1-2, the V gene TRBV5-4; no clear D gene. Germline assignment: CDR1 SGHNT and CDR2 YYREEE (reference sequence). The CDR3 sequence is 14 residues long. Between the trimmed V and J ends, which lost 6 bases and 2 bases, there was a span of 14 bases. The CDR3 spells CASKSGRDNYGYTF. DNA of the CDR3: TGTGCCAGCAAATCGGGAAGAGACAACTATGGCTACACCTTC.

The V call is TRBV19, the J call TRBJ2-2, with 10 bases that match TRBD2. Per germline, CDR1 LNHDA and CDR2 SQIVND (reference sequence). Unmatched junction bases numbered 7, after V lost 3 bases and J lost 6 bases. The CDR3 consists of 16 residues. CDR3 region: CASSILAGDLAGELFF. Written as DNA, the CDR3 is TGTGCCAGTAGTATCCTAGCGGGAGACCTCGCCGGGGAGCTGTTTTTT.

This clone has only one observation. The V call is TRBV15, the J call TRBJ2-1; D is possibly TRBD2 (5 bases). V lost 5 bases, J lost 3 bases, and 11 bases lay in between. Germline CDR1 LNHNV, CDR2 YYDKDF (reference sequence). The CDR3 spans 14 residues. In nucleotides, the CDR3 is TGTGCCACCAGCGAAATAGCGTTCTACAATGAGCAGTTCTTC. This sequence encodes CATSEIAFYNEQFF.

Turning to this clone: Other nucleotide sequences in the sample specify the same CDR3. This sequence joins TRBV5-1 and TRBJ2-1, with D hard to call. The V and J ends lost 2 bases and 5 bases respectively, with 8 bases between them. The length of the CDR3 is 13 residues. Germline CDR1 is SGHRS and CDR2 is YFSETQ. CDR3 DNA: TGCGCCAGCAGCTTAGAGGCGGACAATGAGCAGTTCTTC. Amino acids: CASSLEADNEQFF.